This T cell receptor (beta chain) is from a study of vaccination and CD4 T cells after COVID-19. Treatment defined: roughly nine-day PBMC culture with coronavirus spike peptide pools or control peptides (ViraFEST assay). Worth noting for this clonotype: Its target is not known.

The V gene end was trimmed by 5 bases and the J gene end by 5 bases; junction bases not matched to a gene: 10. The length of the CDR3 is 18 residues. Germline V gives CDR1 LNHDA, CDR2 SQIVND (reference sequence). Once obtained from cultured CD4+ T cells, the DNA was sequenced using the Oncomine TCR Beta short-read assay. MiXCR, run by TCRdb on the PCR reads, gives a single entry per CDR3 protein. Among 15,000 or so distinct CDR3 sequences listed, around three fifths were seen once. This TCR was recovered from a human donor who had recovered from COVID-19. J is TRBJ1-6 and V is TRBV19; 12 nucleotides agree with TRBD1. The sequenced sample was CD4+ T cells from blood, cultured in vitro. The CDR3 DNA is TGTGCCAGTAGTTCCGGGACAGGGGGCGCGAGGGATAATTCACCCCTCCACTTT. Translated: CASSSGTGGARDNSPLHF.